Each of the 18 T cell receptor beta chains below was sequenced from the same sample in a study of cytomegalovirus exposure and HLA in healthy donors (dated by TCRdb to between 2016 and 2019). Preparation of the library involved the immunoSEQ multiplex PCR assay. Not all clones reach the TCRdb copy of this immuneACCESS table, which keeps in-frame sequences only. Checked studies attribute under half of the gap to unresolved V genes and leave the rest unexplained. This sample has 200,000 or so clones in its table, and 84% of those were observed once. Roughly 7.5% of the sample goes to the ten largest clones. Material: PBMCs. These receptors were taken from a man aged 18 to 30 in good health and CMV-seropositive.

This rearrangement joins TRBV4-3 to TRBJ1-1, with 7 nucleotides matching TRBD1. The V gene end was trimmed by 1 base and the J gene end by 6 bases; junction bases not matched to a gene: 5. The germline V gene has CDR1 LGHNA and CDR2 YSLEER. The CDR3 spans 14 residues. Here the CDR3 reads CASSQGGGFSEAFF. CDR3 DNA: TGCGCCAGCAGCCAAGGAGGGGGCTTTTCTGAAGCTTTCTTT.

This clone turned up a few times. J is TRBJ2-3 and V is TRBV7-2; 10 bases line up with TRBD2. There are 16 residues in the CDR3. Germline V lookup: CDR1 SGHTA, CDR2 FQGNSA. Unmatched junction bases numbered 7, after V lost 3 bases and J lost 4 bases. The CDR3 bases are TGTGCCAGCAGCTTTTCACTAGCGGGGAGGGCAGATACGCAGTATTTT. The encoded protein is CASSFSLAGRADTQYF.

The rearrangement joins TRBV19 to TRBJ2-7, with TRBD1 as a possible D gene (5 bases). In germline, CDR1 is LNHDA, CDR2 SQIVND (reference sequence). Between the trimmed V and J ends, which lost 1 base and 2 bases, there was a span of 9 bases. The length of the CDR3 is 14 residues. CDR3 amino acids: CASSIGAGTYEQYF. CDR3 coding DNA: TGTGCCAGTAGTATAGGCGCAGGGACCTACGAGCAGTACTTC.

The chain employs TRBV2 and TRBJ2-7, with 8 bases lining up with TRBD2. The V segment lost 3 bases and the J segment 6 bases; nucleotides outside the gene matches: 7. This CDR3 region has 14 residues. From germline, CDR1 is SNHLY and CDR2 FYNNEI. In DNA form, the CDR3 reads TGTGCCAGCAGTGAGGATAGCGGGATGGGCGAGCAGTACTTC. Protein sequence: CASSEDSGMGEQYF.

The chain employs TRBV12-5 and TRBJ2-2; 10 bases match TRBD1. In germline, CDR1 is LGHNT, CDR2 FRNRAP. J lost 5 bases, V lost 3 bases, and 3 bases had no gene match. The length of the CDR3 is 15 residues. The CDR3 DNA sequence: TGTGCTAGTGGTTTTAGGACAGGGGGAACCGGGGAGCTGTTTTTT. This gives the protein CASGFRTGGTGELFF.

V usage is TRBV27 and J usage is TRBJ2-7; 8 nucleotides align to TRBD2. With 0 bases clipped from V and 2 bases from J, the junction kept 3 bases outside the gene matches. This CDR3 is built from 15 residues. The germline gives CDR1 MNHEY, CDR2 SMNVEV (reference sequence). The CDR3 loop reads CASSLSTSGAYEQYF. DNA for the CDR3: TGTGCCAGCAGTTTATCTACTAGCGGCGCCTACGAGCAGTACTTC.

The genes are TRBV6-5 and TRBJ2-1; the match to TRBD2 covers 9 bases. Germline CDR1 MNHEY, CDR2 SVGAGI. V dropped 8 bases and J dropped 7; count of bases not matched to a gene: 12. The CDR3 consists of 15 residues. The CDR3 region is CASGKPSGTVNEQFF. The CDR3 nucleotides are TGTGCCAGCGGGAAGCCTAGCGGGACAGTAAATGAGCAGTTCTTC.

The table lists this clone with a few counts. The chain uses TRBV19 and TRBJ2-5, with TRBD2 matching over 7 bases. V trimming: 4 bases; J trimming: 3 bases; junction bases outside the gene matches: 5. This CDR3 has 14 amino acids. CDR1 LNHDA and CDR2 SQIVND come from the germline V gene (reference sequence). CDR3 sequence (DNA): TGTGCCAGTAGTACGGCTAGCGGAAAAGAGACCCAGTACTTC. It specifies CASSTASGKETQYF.

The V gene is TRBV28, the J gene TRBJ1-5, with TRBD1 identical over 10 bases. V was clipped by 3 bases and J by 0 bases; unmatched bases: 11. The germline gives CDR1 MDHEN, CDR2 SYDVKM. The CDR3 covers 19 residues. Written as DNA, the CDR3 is TGTGCCAGCAGTTTCCCACCGGGACAGGGGTCCCTTAGCAATCAGCCCCAGCATTTT. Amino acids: CASSFPPGQGSLSNQPQHF.

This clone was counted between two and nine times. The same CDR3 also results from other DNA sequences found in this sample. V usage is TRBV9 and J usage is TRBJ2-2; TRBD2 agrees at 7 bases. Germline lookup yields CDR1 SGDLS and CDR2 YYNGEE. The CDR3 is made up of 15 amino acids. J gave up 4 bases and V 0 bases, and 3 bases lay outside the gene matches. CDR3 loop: CASSVAGGGTGELFF. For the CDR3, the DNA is TGTGCCAGCAGCGTAGCGGGAGGCGGCACCGGGGAGCTGTTTTTT.

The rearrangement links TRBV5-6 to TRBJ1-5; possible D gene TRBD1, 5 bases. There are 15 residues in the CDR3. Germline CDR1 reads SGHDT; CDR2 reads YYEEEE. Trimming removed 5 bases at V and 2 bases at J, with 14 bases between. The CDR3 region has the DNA TGTGCCAGCAGTTTAAGACAGTTACGCAATCAGCCCCAGCATTTT. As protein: CASSLRQLRNQPQHF.

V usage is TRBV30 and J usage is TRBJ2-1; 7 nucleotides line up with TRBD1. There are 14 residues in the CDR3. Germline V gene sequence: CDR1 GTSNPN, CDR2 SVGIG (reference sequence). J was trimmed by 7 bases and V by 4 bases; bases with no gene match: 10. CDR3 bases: TGTGCCTGGACCGCAAGACAGGGTAGGAATGAGCAGTTCTTC. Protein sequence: CAWTARQGRNEQFF.

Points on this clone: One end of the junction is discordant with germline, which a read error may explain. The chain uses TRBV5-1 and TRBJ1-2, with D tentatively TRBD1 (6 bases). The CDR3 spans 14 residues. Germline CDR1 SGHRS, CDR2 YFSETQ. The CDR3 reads CASSPGQSLYGCTF. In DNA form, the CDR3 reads TGCGCCAGCAGCCCCGGACAGAGCCTCTATGGCTGCACCTTC.

DNA for the CDR3: TGCGCCAGCAGCCAGAAAAGACTAGCGGTTAGCACAGATACGCAGTATTTT. It is translated as CASSQKRLAVSTDTQYF. The J gene is TRBJ2-3, the V gene TRBV4-3; 9 nucleotides match TRBD2. This CDR3 is 17 amino acids long. The trim removed 3 bases at V and 0 bases at J, leaving 7 bases unmatched. CDR1 is LGHNA and CDR2 is YSLEER in the germline V gene.

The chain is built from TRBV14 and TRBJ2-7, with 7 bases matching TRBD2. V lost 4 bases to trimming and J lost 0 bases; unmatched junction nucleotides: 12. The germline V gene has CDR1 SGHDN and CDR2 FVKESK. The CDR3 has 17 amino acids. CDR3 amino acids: CASSPLGSAGISYEQYF. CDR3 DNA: TGTGCCAGCAGCCCCCTGGGGTCAGCGGGGATCTCCTACGAGCAGTACTTC.

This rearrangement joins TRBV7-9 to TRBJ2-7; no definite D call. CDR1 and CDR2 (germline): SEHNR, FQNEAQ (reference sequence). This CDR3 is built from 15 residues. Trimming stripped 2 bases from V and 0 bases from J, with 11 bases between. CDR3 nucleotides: TGTGCCAGCAGCTTACAAGCCCCAAGCTCCTACGAGCAGTACTTC. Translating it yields CASSLQAPSSYEQYF. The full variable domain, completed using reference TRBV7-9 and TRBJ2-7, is DTGVSQNPRHKITKRGQNVTFRCDPISEHNRLYWYRQTLGQGPEFLTYFQNEAQLEKSRLLSDRFSAERPKGSFSTLEIQRTEQGDSAMYLCASSLQAPSSYEQYFGPGTRLTVT.

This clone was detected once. DNA for the CDR3: TGTGCCAGTAGTGTACCAGGGCAGCTTGTCTACGAGCAGTACTTC. Translated, it gives CASSVPGQLVYEQYF. The chain has TRBV19 and TRBJ2-7, with D possibly matching TRBD1 (5 bases). Germline V CDR1 and CDR2: LNHDA, SQIVND (reference sequence). This CDR3 spans 15 amino acids. V was shortened by 5 bases and J by 3 bases, with 17 bases between the two germline ends.

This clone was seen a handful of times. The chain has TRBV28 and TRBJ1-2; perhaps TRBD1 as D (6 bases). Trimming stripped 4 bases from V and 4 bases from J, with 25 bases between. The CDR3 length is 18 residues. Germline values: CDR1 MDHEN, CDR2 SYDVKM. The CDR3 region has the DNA TGTGCCAGCAGTTGGCTACAGGGTGTGTCCGCCGAGGCCTATGGCTACACCTTC. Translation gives CASSWLQGVSAEAYGYTF.